This T cell receptor beta chain was identified in a study of cytomegalovirus exposure and HLA in healthy donors. Trimming cost V 2 bases and J 7 bases; bases outside gene matches: 3. The CDR3 has 15 amino acids. Germline CDR1 reads SGHRS; CDR2 reads YFSETQ. Study-wide results and limits: Later examination showed HLA-associated TCR beta chains had greater clonal expansion than equally common others.

In regard to this clone: Its antigen remains unknown.

The PCR used 60 Vbeta and 13 Jbeta primers. Authors' data handling: In a later analysis, about 9.9 million of about 80 million unique beta chains occurred in at least two donors. TCRdb's copy holds only in-frame clones and misses some; the assay was immunoSEQ multiplex PCR. V, J and clone size derive from that table, while D and trimming were established from the DNA sequence. This table lists around 100,000 clones. The V call is TRBV5-1, the J call TRBJ2-1, with 13 bases that match TRBD2. The clonotype comes from a man aged 35 to 55 in good health and CMV-seropositive. Sequenced sample: PBMCs. The CDR3 sequence: CASSFGLAGDNEQFF. CDR3 nucleotides: TGCGCCAGCAGCTTTGGACTAGCGGGAGATAATGAGCAGTTCTTC.